This entry concerns a single TCR beta chain. Its antigen is undetermined. The sample belongs to a study of T cells after yellow fever vaccination. TCRdb re-derived calls from the 5' RACE reads in MiXCR, one entry per CDR3 protein. The repertoire holds some 350,000 distinct CDR3 sequences, roughly 4.3% seen once, with 20% to 25% in the top ten. V lost 6 bases to trimming and J lost 9 bases, with 18 bases between them. The CDR3 totals 14 residues. Germline V lookup: CDR1 MDHEN, CDR2 SYDVKM. Whole-study results and caveats: A limited proportion of clonotypes was detected within both the CD4 and CD8 compartments. The booster response re-showed most primary clones: more than 95% CD4, approximately 85% CD8.

The input for sequencing was PBMCs, taken 5 days after the yellow fever booster vaccination. This receptor was taken from a man in his late teens or twenties who received the YFV17D yellow fever vaccine. The rearrangement links TRBV28 to TRBJ2-1; no clear D. CDR3 sequence: CASSPYGSISEQFF. CDR3 coding DNA: TGTGCCAGCAGCCCTTATGGTAGCATTAGTGAGCAGTTCTTC.